Each of the 8 T cell receptor beta chains below was sequenced from the same sample in a study of blood T cells in healthy people across ages. Alongside a J-beta primer mix, a sample-barcoded 5' primer served in a second PCR lasting roughly 6 to 11 cycles. TCRdb called the 5' RACE reads again in MiXCR, with one record for every CDR3 protein. Among some 1.5 million distinct CDR3 sequences, roughly 30% were seen once, and the ten largest hold over 7%. Sequencing was done on a sample of blood. These receptors all stem from a woman aged 25 to 45 in good health.

This chain connects TRBV7-6 to TRBJ2-1; D may match TRBD1 or TRBD2 (5 bases each). The CDR3 is made up of 15 amino acids. Germline lookup yields CDR1 SGHVS and CDR2 FNYEAQ. V lost 5 bases to trimming and J lost 5 bases, with 16 bases between them. This CDR3 reads CASSRYRDRNNEQFF. CDR3 coding DNA: TGTGCCAGCAGCCGATACCGGGACCGCAACAATGAGCAGTTCTTC.

Comment on this clonotype: This sequence may be a read error, since a much larger clone differs from it by one base. The chain has TRBV15 and TRBJ1-2; a weak D match, TRBD1 (5 bases). V lost 5 bases to trimming and J lost 9 bases, with 13 bases between them. This CDR3 has 12 residues. Germline V gene data show CDR1 as LNHNV and CDR2 as YYDKDF (reference sequence). The CDR3 here is CATSGWTRRYTF. The CDR3 DNA is TGTGCCACCAGCGGATGGACAAGGCGCTACACCTTC.

The rearrangement uses TRBV28 and TRBJ2-7; D perhaps matches TRBD1 (5 bases). The CDR3 has 15 residues. V was pared by 3 bases and J by 1 base, with 13 bases between. CDR1 MDHEN and CDR2 SYDVKM come from the germline V gene. Here the CDR3 reads CASSFFLDSSYEQYF. The CDR3 coding sequence is TGTGCCAGCAGTTTTTTTTTAGACAGTTCCTACGAGCAGTACTTC. Supplemented by reference TRBV28 and TRBJ2-7, the full variable domain reads DVKVTQSSRYLVKRTGEKVFLECVQDMDHENMFWYRQDPGLGLRLIYFSYDVKMKEKGDIPEGYSVSREKKERFSLILESASTNQTSMYLCASSFFLDSSYEQYFGPGTRLTVT.

This clonotype was observed a few times. This CDR3 is CSARPGLTSMYEQYF. The CDR3 nucleotides read TGCAGTGCTAGGCCCGGACTGACGTCCATGTACGAGCAGTACTTC. This rearrangement joins TRBV20-1 to TRBJ2-7, with a weak D call TRBD2 (5 bases). The CDR3 contains 15 residues. CDR1 is DFQATT, CDR2 SNEGSKA, per germline (reference sequence). V lost 3 bases, J lost 4 bases, and 19 bases lay in between.

This clonotype has more than one count but fewer than ten. This chain links TRBV11-2 with TRBJ1-2; tentatively, D is TRBD1 (6 bases). The ends were cut back, 0 bases at V and 6 bases at J, with 14 bases in the middle. This CDR3 has 15 residues. Germline values: CDR1 SGHAT, CDR2 FQNNGV. CDR3 DNA: TGTGCCAGCAGCTTAGATCCGCAGGGGCTACATGGCTACACCTTC. This codes for CASSLDPQGLHGYTF.

V usage is TRBV7-3 and J usage is TRBJ2-1; 9 bases agree with TRBD1. V trimming: 3 bases; J trimming: 12 bases; junction bases outside the gene matches: 12. CDR3 size: 15 residues. Germline V gives CDR1 SGHTA, CDR2 FQGTGA. The CDR3 DNA reads as TGTGCCAGCAGCTTGGGTCGGGGTGCGACAGGGGGGCAGTTCTTC. This gives the protein CASSLGRGATGGQFF.

This clonotype appeared a few times. The CDR3 DNA reads as TGTGCCAGCAGCCCCTTCCGCCTTTCCTACGAGCAGTACTTC. It translates to CASSPFRLSYEQYF. The chain uses TRBV14 and TRBJ2-7; D unresolved. V lost 4 bases, J lost 1 base, and 11 bases lay in between. The CDR3 runs to 14 residues. Per the germline V gene, CDR1 is SGHDN and CDR2 is FVKESK.

V and J are TRBV7-2 and TRBJ2-7; tentatively, D is TRBD2 (6 bases). Between the trimmed V and J ends, which lost 5 bases and 5 bases, there was a span of 19 bases. The CDR3 spans 15 residues. Per germline, CDR1 SGHTA and CDR2 FQGNSA. This CDR3 is CASSPTRGSGNEQYF. Written as DNA, the CDR3 is TGTGCCAGCAGCCCAACCCGGGGGTCCGGGAACGAGCAGTACTTC.